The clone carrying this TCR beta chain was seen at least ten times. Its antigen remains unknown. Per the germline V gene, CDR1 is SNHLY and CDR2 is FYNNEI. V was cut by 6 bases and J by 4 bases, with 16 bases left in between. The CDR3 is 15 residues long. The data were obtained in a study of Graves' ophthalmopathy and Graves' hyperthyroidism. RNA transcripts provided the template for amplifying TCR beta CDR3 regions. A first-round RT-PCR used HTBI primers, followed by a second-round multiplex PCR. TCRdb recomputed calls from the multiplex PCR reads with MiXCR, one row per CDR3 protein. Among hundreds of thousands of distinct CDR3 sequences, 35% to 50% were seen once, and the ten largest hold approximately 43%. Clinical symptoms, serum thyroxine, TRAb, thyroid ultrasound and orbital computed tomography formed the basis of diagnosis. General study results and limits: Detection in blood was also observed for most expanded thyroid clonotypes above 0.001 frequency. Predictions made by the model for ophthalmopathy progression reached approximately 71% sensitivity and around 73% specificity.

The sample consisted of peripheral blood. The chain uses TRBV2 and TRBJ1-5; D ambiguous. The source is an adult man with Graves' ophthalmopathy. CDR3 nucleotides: TGTGCCAGCAGCGATGGACGGGGAAGAAATCAGCCCCAGCATTTT. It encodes CASSDGRGRNQPQHF.